This TCR beta chain was sequenced for a study of CD8+ T cells in alopecia areata. The authors extracted RNA and reverse transcribed it into cDNA as the sequencing template. Some clones are missing from TCRdb's copy, which holds only in-frame ones; the method was immunoSEQ multiplex PCR. The sample has some 130,000 clones; about 60% are singletons. V was shortened by 0 bases and J by 4 bases, with 10 bases between the two germline ends. Per the germline V gene, CDR1 is SGHAT and CDR2 is FQNNGV. The CDR3 totals 15 residues. The chain carries TRBV11-2 and TRBJ1-5; no reliable D call. The clonotype originates from a human donor with alopecia areata. The sample was CD4+ T cells sorted from blood, taken at week 0. CDR3 sequence reads: CASSLDILGNQPQHF. CDR3 DNA sequence: TGTGCCAGCAGCTTAGACATTTTGGGGAATCAGCCCCAGCATTTT.